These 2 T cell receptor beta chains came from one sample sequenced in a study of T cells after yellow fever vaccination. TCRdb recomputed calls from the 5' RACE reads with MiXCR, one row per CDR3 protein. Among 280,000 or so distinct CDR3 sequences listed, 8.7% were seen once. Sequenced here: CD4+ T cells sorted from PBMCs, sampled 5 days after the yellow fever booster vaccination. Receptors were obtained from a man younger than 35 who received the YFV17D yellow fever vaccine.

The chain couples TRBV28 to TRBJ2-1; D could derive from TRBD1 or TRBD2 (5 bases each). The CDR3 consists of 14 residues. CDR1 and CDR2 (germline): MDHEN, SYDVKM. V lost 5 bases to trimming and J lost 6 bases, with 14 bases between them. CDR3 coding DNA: TGTGCCAGCAGTGACGGGACGATGATCAATGAGCAGTTCTTC. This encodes CASSDGTMINEQFF.

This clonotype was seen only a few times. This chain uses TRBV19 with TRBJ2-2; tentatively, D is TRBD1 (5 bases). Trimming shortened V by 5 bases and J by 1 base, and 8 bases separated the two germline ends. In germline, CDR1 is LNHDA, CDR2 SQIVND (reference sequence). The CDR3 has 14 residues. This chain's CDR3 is CASSAGQNTGELFF. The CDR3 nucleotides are TGTGCCAGTAGTGCTGGACAGAACACCGGGGAGCTGTTTTTT. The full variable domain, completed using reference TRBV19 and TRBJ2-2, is DGGITQSPKYLFRKEGQNVTLSCEQNLNHDAMYWYRQDPGQGLRLIYYSQIVNDFQKGDIAEGYSVSREKKESFPLTVTSAQKNPTAFYLCASSAGQNTGELFFGEGSRLTVL.